This T cell receptor (beta chain) derives from a study of blood T cell repertoires in COVID-19. The wider study: Specimens from acute and convalescent COVID-19 originated in the United States, Italy and Spain.

Source study methods: Scientists estimated how many nucleated cells there were by amplifying reference gene primers. Clones were sequenced by immunoSEQ multiplex PCR, and TCRdb holds only the in-frame ones, with some missing. V and J calls plus clone size are reproduced from that table; the DNA served to infer D and trimming. The table lists tens of thousands of clones, approximately 74% of them singletons. Recruited during active infection, patients (from Seattle) were subsequently followed longitudinally. Germline V gives CDR1 SGHAT, CDR2 FQNNGV. Losses at the gene ends were 5 bases for V and 4 bases for J; bases not matched to a gene: 3. The CDR3 totals 14 residues.

The chain carries TRBV11-2 and TRBJ2-7; TRBD1 matches 12 bases. The TCR comes from a man in his fifties or sixties with COVID-19, enrolled during active disease. Sequencing was carried out using peripheral blood. CDR3 protein: CASSPGQGAYEQYF. The CDR3 bases are TGTGCCAGCAGCCCGGGACAGGGGGCTTACGAGCAGTACTTC.